Listed here are 5 T cell receptor beta chains from one sample, sequenced in a study of cytomegalovirus exposure and HLA in healthy donors. Data came from immunoSEQ multiplex PCR; TCRdb stores just in-frame clones and leaves some out. Among just under 150,000 clones listed, roughly 87% were seen once. Sequenced material: PBMCs. The receptors were sampled from a man aged 18-30 years in good health and CMV-seropositive.

The V and J genes are TRBV30 and TRBJ1-1, with 10 nucleotides matching TRBD1. Germline lookup yields CDR1 GTSNPN and CDR2 SVGIG (reference sequence). The CDR3 runs 14 residues. J was trimmed by 8 bases and V by 0 bases; bases with no gene match: 6. The CDR3 reads CAWSVRGTGAEAFF. The CDR3 DNA follows: TGTGCCTGGAGTGTACGGGGGACAGGGGCAGAAGCTTTCTTT.

In this sample, this clone turned up once. The J gene is TRBJ2-3, the V gene TRBV4-1, with D possibly matching TRBD1 (5 bases). Germline CDR1 MGHRA, CDR2 YSYEKL. Trimming removed 1 base at V and 1 base at J, with 9 bases between. This CDR3 comprises 15 residues. In nucleotides, the CDR3 is TGCGCCAGCAGCCAAGGCGACAGACGCACAGATACGCAGTATTTT. Residues: CASSQGDRRTDTQYF.

The chain joins TRBV2 to TRBJ2-5; 11 nucleotides agree with TRBD1. This CDR3 is built from 15 residues. V gave up 6 bases and J gave up 1 base; unmatched junction bases: 4. From germline, CDR1 is SNHLY and CDR2 FYNNEI. As DNA, the CDR3 is TGTGCCAGCAGCAAGGACAGGGGGCTCCAAGAGACCCAGTACTTC. Its translation: CASSKDRGLQETQYF.

The chain has TRBV11-2 and TRBJ1-5; 7 bases agree with TRBD1. This CDR3 has 14 residues. Germline lookup yields CDR1 SGHAT and CDR2 FQNNGV. The V segment lost 1 base and the J segment 4 bases; nucleotides outside the gene matches: 1. The CDR3 coding sequence is TGTGCCAGCAGCTTAGCGACAGGGAATCAGCCCCAGCATTTT. It encodes CASSLATGNQPQHF.

The chain combines TRBV19 with TRBJ1-6; 9 positions agree with TRBD1. Looked up from germline, CDR1 is LNHDA and CDR2 is SQIVND (reference sequence). The ends lost 7 bases at V and 5 bases at J; junction bases unmatched: 9. The CDR3 runs 16 residues. The CDR3 spells CASTPSDRGDNSPLHF. The CDR3 DNA follows: TGTGCCAGTACCCCTTCGGACAGGGGAGATAATTCACCCCTCCACTTT.